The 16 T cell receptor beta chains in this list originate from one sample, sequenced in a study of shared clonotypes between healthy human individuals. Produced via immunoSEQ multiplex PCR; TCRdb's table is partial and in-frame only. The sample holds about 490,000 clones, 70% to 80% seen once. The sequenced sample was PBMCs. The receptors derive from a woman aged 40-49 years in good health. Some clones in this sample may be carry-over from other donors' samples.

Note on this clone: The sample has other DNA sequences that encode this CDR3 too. The CDR3 coding sequence is TGCGCCAGCAGTCTAGGGGGCGTCGAAAAACTGTTTTTT. This codes for CASSLGGVEKLFF. The chain is built from TRBV5-1 and TRBJ1-4, with TRBD1 matching 7 bases. The CDR3 loop spans 13 amino acids. The germline V gene encodes CDR1 SGHRS and CDR2 YFSETQ. V gave up 5 bases and J gave up 8 bases; unmatched junction bases: 6.

CDR3 nucleotide sequence: TGTGCCAGCAGCTTAGAAGGGCTCAATCAGCCCCAGCATTTT. Amino acid sequence: CASSLEGLNQPQHF. The J gene is TRBJ1-5, the V gene TRBV7-9; D call uncertain. Looked up from germline, CDR1 is SEHNR and CDR2 is FQNEAQ (reference sequence). V was clipped by 1 base and J by 3 bases, with 7 bases between them. The CDR3 covers 14 residues.

The CDR3 sequence: CASSMEDAPVYTF. The CDR3 DNA sequence: TGTGCCAGTAGTATGGAGGACGCTCCGGTCTACACCTTC. This chain joins TRBV19 and TRBJ1-2; D gene ambiguous. CDR1 and CDR2 (germline): LNHDA, SQIVND (reference sequence). This CDR3 has 13 residues. V was trimmed by 3 bases and J by 10 bases, leaving 15 bases between them. Complete variable domain (other parts from reference TRBV19 and TRBJ1-2): DGGITQSPKYLFRKEGQNVTLSCEQNLNHDAMYWYRQDPGQGLRLIYYSQIVNDFQKGDIAEGYSVSREKKESFPLTVTSAQKNPTAFYLCASSMEDAPVYTFGSGTRLTVV.

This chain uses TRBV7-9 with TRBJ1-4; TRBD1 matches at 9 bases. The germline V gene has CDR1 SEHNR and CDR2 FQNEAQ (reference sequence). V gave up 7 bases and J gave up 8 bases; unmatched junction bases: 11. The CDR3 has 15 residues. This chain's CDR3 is CASTAWDRVTEKLFF. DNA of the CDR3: TGTGCCAGCACCGCATGGGACAGGGTAACAGAAAAACTGTTTTTT.

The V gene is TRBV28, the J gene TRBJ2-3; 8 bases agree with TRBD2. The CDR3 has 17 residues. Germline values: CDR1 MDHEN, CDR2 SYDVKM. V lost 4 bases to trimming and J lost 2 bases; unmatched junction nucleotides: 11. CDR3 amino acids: CASSSGGLAGNTDTQYF. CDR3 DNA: TGTGCCAGCAGTTCTGGAGGACTAGCAGGCAACACAGATACGCAGTATTTT.

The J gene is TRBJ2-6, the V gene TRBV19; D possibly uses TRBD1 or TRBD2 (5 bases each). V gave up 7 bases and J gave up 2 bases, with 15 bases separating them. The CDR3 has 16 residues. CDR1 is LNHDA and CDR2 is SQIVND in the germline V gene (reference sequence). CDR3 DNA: TGTGCCAGTACTCGGGACGGCCAGGCTGGGGCCAACGTCCTGACTTTC. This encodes CASTRDGQAGANVLTF.

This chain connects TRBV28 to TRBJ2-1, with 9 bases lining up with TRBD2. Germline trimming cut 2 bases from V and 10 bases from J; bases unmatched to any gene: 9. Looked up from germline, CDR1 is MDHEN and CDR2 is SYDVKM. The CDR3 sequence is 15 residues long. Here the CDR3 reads CASSLGGLASGEQFF. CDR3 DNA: TGTGCCAGCAGTTTAGGAGGACTAGCGTCCGGGGAGCAGTTCTTC.

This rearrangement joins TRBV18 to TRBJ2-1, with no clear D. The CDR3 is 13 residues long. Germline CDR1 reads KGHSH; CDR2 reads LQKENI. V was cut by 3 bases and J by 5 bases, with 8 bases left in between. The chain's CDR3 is CASSPIQDNEQFF. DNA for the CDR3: TGTGCCAGCTCACCTATACAAGACAATGAGCAGTTCTTC.

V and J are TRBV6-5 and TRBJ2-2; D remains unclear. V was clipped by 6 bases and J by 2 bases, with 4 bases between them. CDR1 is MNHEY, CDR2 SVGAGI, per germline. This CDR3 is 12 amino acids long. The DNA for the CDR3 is TGTGCCAGCAGCCTAAACACCGGGGAGCTGTTTTTT. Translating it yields CASSLNTGELFF.

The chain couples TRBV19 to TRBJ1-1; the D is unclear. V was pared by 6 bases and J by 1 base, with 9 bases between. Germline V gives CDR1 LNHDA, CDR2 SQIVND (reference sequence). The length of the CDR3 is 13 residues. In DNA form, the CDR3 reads TGTGCCAGTAGAATCTCTCCGAACACTGAAGCTTTCTTT. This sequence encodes CASRISPNTEAFF.

DNA for the CDR3: TGTGCCAGCAGTTTTCAGGGAAACTACTACGAGCAGTACTTC. It translates to CASSFQGNYYEQYF. This rearrangement joins TRBV28 to TRBJ2-7; D might be TRBD1 (5 bases). The germline V and J ends were trimmed by 3 bases and 3 bases, with 12 bases remaining between them. From germline, CDR1 is MDHEN and CDR2 SYDVKM. The CDR3 covers 14 residues.

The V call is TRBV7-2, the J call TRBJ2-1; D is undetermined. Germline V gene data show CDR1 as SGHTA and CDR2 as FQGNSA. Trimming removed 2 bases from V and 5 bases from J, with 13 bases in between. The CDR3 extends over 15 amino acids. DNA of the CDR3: TGTGCCAGCAGCTTATCAACCGGTCAACACAATGAGCAGTTCTTC. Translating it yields CASSLSTGQHNEQFF.

CDR3: CASSPLGGTLSTDTQYF. For the CDR3, the DNA is TGTGCCAGCAGTCCCCTAGGGGGGACACTAAGCACAGATACGCAGTATTTT. This chain uses TRBV6-4 with TRBJ2-3; D tentatively reads TRBD1 or TRBD2 (6 bases each). The CDR3 is made up of 17 amino acids. CDR1 MRHNA and CDR2 SNTAGT come from the germline V gene. Trimming cost V 5 bases and J 0 bases, with 18 bases left between them.

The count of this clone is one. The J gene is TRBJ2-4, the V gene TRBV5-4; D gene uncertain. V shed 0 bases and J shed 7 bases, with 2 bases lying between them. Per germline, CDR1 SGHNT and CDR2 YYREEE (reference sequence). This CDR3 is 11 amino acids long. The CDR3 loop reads CASSLDNIQYF. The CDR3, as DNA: TGTGCCAGCAGCTTGGACAACATTCAGTACTTC.

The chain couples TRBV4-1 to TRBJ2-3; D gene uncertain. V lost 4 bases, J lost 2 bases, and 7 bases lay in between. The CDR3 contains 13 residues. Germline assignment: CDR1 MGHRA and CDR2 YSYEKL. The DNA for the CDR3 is TGCGCCAGCAGCCCCGTTTACACAGATACGCAGTATTTT. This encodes CASSPVYTDTQYF.

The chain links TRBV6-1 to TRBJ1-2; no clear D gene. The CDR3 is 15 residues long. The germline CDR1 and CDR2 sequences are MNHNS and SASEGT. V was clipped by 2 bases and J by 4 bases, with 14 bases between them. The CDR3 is CASSERGRLLYGYTF. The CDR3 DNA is TGTGCCAGCAGTGAACGCGGCAGATTGCTCTATGGCTACACCTTC.